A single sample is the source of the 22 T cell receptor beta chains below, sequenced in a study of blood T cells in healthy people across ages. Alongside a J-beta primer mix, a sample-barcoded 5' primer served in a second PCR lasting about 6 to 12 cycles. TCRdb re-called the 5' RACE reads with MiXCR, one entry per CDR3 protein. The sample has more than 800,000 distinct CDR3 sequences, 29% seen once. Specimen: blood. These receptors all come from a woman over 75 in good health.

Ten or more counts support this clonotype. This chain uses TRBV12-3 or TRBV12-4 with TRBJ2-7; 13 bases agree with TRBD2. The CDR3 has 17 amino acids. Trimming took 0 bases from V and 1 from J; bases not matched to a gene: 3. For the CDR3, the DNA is TGTGCCAGCAGTTTAGCGATACTAGCGGGGGGGTCCTACGAGCAGTACTTC. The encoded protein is CASSLAILAGGSYEQYF.

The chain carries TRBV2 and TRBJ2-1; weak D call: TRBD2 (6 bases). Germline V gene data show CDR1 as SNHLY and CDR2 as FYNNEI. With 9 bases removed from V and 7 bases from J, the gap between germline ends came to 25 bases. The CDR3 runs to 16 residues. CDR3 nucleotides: TGTGCCAGTGGAGGAGGGTCTTTGGCACACAGAAATGAGCAGTTCTTC. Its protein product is CASGGGSLAHRNEQFF.

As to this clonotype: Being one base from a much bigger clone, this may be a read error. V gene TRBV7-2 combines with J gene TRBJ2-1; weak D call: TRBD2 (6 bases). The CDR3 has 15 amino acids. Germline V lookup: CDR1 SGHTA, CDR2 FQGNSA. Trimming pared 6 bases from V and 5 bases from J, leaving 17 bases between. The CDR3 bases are TGTGCCAGCAGTCGGCGCCGGGGGATCCACAATGAGCAGTTCTTC. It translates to CASSRRRGIHNEQFF.

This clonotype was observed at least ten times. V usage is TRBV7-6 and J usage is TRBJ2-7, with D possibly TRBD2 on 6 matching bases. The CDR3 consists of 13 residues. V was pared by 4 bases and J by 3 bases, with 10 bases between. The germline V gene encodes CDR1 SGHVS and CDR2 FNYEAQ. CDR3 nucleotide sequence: TGTGCCAGCAGCTCCACGGGGGACTACGAGCAGTACTTC. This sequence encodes CASSSTGDYEQYF.

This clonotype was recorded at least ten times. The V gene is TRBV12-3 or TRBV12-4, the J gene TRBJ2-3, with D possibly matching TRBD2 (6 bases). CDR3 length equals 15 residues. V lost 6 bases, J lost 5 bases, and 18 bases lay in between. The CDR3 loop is CASSSGRPGRDTQYF. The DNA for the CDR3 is TGTGCCAGCAGCTCCGGACGCCCCGGGAGAGATACGCAGTATTTT.

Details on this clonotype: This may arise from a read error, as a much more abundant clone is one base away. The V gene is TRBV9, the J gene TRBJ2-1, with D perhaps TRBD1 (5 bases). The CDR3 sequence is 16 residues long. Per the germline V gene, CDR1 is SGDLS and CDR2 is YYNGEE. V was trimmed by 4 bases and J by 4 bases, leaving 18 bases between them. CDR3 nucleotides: TGTGCCAGCAGCACTGGATGGACACCTAATTACAATGAGCAGTTCTTC. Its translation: CASSTGWTPNYNEQFF.

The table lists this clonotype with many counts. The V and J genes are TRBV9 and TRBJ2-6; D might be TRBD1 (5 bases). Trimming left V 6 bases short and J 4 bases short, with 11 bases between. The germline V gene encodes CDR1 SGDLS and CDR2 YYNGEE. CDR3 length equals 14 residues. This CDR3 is CASNAGPGANVLTF. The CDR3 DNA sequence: TGTGCCAGCAACGCAGGGCCCGGGGCCAACGTCCTGACTTTC.

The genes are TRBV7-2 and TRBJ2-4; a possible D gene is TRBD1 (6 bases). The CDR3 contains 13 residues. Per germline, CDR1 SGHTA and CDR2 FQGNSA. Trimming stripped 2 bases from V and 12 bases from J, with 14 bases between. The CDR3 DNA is TGTGCCAGCAGCTTAAAGACAGGCCCCCGTCAGTACTTC. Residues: CASSLKTGPRQYF.

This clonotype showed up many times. CDR3 sequence reads: CATQPGGFFGYTF. The CDR3 coding sequence is TGTGCCACACAGCCCGGCGGATTTTTTGGCTACACCTTC. The chain is built from TRBV6-2 or TRBV6-3 and TRBJ1-2; D remains unclear. The CDR3 is 13 residues long. Per the germline V gene, CDR1 is MNHEY and CDR2 is SVGEGT. V was trimmed by 10 bases and J by 7 bases, leaving 19 bases between them.

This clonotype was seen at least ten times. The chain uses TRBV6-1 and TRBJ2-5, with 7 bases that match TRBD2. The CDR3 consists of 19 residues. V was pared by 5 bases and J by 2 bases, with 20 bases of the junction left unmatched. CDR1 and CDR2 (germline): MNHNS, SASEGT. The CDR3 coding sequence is TGTGCCAGCAGTCATCCTGCGGGAGCCAGCGGGGCACTACAAGAGACCCAGTACTTC. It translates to CASSHPAGASGALQETQYF.

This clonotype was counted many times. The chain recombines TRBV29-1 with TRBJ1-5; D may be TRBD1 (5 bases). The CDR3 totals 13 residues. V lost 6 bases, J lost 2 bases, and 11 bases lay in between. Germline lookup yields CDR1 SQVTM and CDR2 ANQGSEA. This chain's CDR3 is CSVQGSGNQPQHF. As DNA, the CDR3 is TGCAGCGTCCAGGGTTCGGGCAATCAGCCCCAGCATTTT.

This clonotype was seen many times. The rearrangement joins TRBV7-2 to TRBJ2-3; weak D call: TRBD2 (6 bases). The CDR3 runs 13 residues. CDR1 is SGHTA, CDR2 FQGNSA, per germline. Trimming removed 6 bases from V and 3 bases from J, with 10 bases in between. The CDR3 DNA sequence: TGTACCAGCAGGTTTCGGGGGACAGATACGCAGTATTTT. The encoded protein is CTSRFRGTDTQYF.

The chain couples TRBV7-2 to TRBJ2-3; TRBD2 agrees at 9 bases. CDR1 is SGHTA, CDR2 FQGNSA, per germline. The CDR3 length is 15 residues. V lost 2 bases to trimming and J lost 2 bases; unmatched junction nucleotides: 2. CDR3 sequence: CASSLRGGATDTQYF. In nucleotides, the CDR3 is TGTGCCAGCAGCTTACGCGGGGGGGCCACAGATACGCAGTATTTT.

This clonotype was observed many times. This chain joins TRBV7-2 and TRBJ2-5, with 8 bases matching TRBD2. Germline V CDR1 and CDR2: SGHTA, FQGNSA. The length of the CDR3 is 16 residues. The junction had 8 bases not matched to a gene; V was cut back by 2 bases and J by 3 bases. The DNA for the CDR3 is TGTGCCAGCAGCTTAACCCCCACTAGCGGCAAAGAGACCCAGTACTTC. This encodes CASSLTPTSGKETQYF.

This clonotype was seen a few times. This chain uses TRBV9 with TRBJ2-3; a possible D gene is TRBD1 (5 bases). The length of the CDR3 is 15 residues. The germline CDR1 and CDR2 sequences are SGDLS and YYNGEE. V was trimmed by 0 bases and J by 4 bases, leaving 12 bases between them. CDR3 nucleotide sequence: TGTGCCAGCAGCGTAGGTTCAGGGTGGGCAGATACGCAGTATTTT. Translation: CASSVGSGWADTQYF.

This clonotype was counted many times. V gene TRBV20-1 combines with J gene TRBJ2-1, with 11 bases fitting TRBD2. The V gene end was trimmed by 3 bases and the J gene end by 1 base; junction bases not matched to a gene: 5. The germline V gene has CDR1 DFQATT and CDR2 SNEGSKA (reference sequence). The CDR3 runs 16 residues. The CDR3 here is CSARLAGGSSYNEQFF. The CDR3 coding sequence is TGCAGTGCTAGGCTAGCGGGGGGCTCTTCCTACAATGAGCAGTTCTTC.

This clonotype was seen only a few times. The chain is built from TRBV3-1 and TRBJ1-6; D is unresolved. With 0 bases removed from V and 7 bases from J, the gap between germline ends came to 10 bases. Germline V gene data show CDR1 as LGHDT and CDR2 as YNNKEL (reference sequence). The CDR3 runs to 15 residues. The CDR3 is CASSQEGGWNSPLHF. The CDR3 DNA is TGTGCCAGCAGCCAAGAAGGAGGGTGGAATTCACCCCTCCACTTT.

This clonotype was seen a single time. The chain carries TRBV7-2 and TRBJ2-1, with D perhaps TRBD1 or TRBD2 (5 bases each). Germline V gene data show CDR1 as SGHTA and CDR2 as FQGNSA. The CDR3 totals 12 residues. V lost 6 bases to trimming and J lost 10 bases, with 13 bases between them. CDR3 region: CASSTPWGEQFF. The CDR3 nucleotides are TGTGCCAGCAGTACACCATGGGGGGAGCAGTTCTTC.

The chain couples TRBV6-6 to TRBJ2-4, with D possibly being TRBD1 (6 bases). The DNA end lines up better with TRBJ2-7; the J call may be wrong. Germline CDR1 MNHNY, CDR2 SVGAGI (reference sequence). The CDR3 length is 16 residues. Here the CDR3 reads CASSYGAGVVGYEQYF. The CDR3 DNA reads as TGTGCCAGCAGTTATGGGGCAGGGGTAGTTGGCTACGAGCAGTACTTC.

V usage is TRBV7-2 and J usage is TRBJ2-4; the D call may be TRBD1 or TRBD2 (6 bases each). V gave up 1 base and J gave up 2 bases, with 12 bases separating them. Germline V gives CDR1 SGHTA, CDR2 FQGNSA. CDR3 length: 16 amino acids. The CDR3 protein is CASSLGGAATKNIQYF. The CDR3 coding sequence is TGTGCCAGCAGCTTAGGGGGGGCCGCGACCAAAAACATTCAGTACTTC.

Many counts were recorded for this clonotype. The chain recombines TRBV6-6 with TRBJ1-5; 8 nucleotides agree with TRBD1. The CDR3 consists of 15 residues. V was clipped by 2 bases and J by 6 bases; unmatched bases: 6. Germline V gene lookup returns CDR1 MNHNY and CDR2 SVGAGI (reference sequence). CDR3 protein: CASSYGTGGGQPQHF. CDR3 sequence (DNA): TGTGCCAGCAGTTACGGGACAGGAGGGGGTCAGCCCCAGCATTTT.

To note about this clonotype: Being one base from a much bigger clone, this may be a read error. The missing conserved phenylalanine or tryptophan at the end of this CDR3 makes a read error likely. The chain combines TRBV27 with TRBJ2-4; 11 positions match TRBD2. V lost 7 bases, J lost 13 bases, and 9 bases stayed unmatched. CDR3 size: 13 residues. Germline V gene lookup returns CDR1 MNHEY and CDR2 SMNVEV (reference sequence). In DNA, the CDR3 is TGTGCCAGCACACAGACTAGCGGGGAGAGGCAGTACTGC. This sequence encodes CASTQTSGERQYC.